This T cell receptor (beta chain) was recovered during a study of identical twins. In this sample, this clonotype turned up many times. All donors were healthy Caucasians. cDNA molecules carried unique molecular identifiers, and template switching added a universal primer site. Each CDR3 protein is one row after TCRdb ran MiXCR on the 5' RACE reads. The table shows some 560,000 distinct CDR3 sequences, with 9.5% to 10% occurring only once. The same data also went into a second study, on yellow fever vaccine responses in identical twins. According to that study: Twins' vaccine T cell responses reportedly seemed partly convergent and partly personalized.

The clonotype originates from a woman under 30 in good health. Sequenced material: PBMCs.

CDR3 sequence: CASSVDGYYGYTF. The CDR3 DNA sequence: TGTGCCAGCAGCGTAGACGGCTACTATGGCTACACCTTC. The chain uses TRBV9 and TRBJ1-2; D is unclear. The ends were cut back, 0 bases at V and 3 bases at J, with 6 bases in the middle. The CDR3 sequence is 13 residues long. In germline, CDR1 is SGDLS, CDR2 YYNGEE.